This is a list of T cell receptor beta chains from one sample in a study of CD8 T cells in Susac syndrome. TCRdb reanalysed the immunoSEQ multiplex PCR reads using MiXCR and keeps one entry per CDR3 protein. The sample lists about 280,000 distinct CDR3 sequences, around 84% occurring once. Sequenced input: CD8+ T cells from PBMCs. The receptors were sampled from a human donor with multiple sclerosis. CDR3s leave out the opening cysteine and the closing phenylalanine or tryptophan. Clone sizes are given selectively: once, few, many, or a class where the clone is expanded.

>NA|TRBV5-1|TRBJ2-5|14
ASSLEREKVRETQY
>NA|TRBV9|TRBJ1-2|10
ASRDGGHGYT
>NA|TRBV27|TRBJ2-2|13
ASSFWQGNTGELF
>NA|TRBV18|TRBJ1-1|14
ASSPMGQGVVAEAF
>NA|TRBV6-5|TRBJ2-7|13
ASSYGLARSYEQY
>NA|TRBV25-1|TRBJ2-1|10
ASRTGINEQF
>NA|TRBV7-9|TRBJ1-2|10
ASSSFPEGCT
>NA|TRBV5-5|TRBJ2-7|13
ASSPERETVYEQY
>NA|TRBV28|TRBJ2-5|13
ASSFPDRSGETQY
>once|TRBV6-1|TRBJ1-5|20
ASSVFHVLYLGQKYSNQPQH
>NA|TRBV6-1|TRBJ2-1|10
ASSGTNNEQF
>once|TRBV14|TRBJ1-2|15
ASSQGTGGDLSYGYT
>NA|TRBV20-1|TRBJ2-1|17
SAQQPFRQGTRRYNEQF
>NA|TRBV7-9|TRBJ2-1|12
ASSLPTGRDEQF
>once|TRBV4-2|TRBJ2-1|12
ASSHPSFYNEQF
>NA|TRBV27|TRBJ1-2|13
ASSLTFDLKGGYT
>few|TRBV11-1|TRBJ2-5|15
ASSTGLAGGFQETQY
>NA|TRBV27|TRBJ1-4|12
ASSQGRINEKLF
>NA|TRBV13|TRBJ2-7|12
ASSVGALRNEQY
>NA|TRBV29-1|TRBJ1-2|9
SATGRDSYT
>NA|TRBV19|TRBJ1-1|12
ASRTVGQGLEAF
>NA|TRBV27|TRBJ2-3|13
ASTLGSPSTDTQY
>NA|TRBV20-1|TRBJ1-2|12
SARLATGGEGYT
>once|TRBV27|TRBJ2-7|12
ASSPMGFEYEQY
>NA|TRBV6-2/TRBV6-3|TRBJ2-3|12
ASSRSSSTDTQY
>once|TRBV10-3|TRBJ2-2|13
AIVERQGNTGELF
>NA|TRBV10-3|TRBJ1-1|11
AAGAKLNTEAF
>NA|TRBV3-1|TRBJ2-7|10
ASSPRFYEQY
>NA|TRBV3-1|TRBJ2-7|13
ASSQAPGGPYEQY
>NA|TRBV7-9|TRBJ2-5|10
ASSMPRETQY
>NA|TRBV5-1|TRBJ2-1|14
ASSSAGTSTNNEQF
>NA|TRBV4-2|TRBJ2-7|12
ASSQELAGVEQY
>NA|TRBV12-3/TRBV12-4|TRBJ2-5|12
ASSFLWTAETQY
>NA|TRBV5-4|TRBJ2-2|11
ASSFRVRGELF
>few|TRBV6-5|TRBJ2-7|12
ASSYVGAAYEQY
>NA|TRBV9|TRBJ2-7|11
ASSRLVGDEQY
>few|TRBV5-1|TRBJ2-7|12
ASSLASATYEQY
>NA|TRBV7-9|TRBJ2-7|12
ASSLRGGVYEQY
>NA|TRBV30|TRBJ2-2|11
AWSGGTTGELF
>NA|TRBV6-2/TRBV6-3|TRBJ2-1|10
AGRRGYNEQF
>NA|TRBV5-1|TRBJ2-4|10
ARRPDTNIQY
>NA|TRBV6-1|TRBJ2-3|14
ASSDFLGRSQDTQY
>NA|TRBV9|TRBJ1-2|13
ASRGTGTLGYGYT
>NA|TRBV9|TRBJ2-1|11
ASSEQGYNEQF
>NA|TRBV3-1|TRBJ2-3|11
ASTPGGSDTQY
>once|TRBV10-3|TRBJ2-3|12
AISDNSVTDTQY
>NA|TRBV27|TRBJ2-7|14
ASSTGLAGTSYEQY
>NA|TRBV6-1|TRBJ2-2|13
ASSVQVMNTGELF
>NA|TRBV18|TRBJ2-5|13
ASSSSGSMVGTQY